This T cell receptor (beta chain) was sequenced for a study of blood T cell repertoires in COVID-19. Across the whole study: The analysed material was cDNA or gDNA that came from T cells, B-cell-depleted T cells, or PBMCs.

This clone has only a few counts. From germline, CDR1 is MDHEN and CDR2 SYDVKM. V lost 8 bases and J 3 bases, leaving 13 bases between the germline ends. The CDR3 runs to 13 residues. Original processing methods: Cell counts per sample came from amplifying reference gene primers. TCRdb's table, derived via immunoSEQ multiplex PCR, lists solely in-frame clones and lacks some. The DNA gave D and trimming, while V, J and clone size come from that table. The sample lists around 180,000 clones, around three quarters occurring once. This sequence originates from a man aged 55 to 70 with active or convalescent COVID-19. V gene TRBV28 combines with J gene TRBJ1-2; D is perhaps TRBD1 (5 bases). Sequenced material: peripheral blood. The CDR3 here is CASLAGRDYGYTF. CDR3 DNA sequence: TGTGCCAGCCTCGCCGGCAGGGACTATGGCTACACCTTC.